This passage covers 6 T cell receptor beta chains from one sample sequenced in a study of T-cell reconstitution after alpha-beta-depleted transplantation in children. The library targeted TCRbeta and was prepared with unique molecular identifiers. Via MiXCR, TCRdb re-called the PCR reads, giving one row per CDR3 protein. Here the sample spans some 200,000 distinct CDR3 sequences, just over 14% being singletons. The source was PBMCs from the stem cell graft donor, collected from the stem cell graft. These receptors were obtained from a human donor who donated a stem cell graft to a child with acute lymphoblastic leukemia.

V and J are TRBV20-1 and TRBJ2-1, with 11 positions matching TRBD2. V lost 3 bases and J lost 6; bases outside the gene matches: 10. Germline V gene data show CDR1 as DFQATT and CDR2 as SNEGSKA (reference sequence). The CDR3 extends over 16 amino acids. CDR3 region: CSASRIAGGGGNEQFF. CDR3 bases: TGCAGTGCTAGTCGCATAGCGGGAGGGGGGGGCAATGAGCAGTTCTTC.

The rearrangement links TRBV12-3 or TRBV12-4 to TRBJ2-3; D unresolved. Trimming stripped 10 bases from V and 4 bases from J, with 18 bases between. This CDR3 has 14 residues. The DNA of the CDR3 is TGTGCCACCTCCCGCGAAATGAACGCAGATACGCAGTATTTT. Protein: CATSREMNADTQYF.

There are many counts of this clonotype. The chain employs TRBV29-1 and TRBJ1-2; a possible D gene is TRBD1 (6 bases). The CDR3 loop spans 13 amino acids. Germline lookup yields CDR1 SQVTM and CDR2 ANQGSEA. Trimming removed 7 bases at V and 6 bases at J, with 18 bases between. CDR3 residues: CSGGKGETDGYTF. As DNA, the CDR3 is TGCAGCGGGGGTAAGGGGGAGACGGATGGCTACACCTTC. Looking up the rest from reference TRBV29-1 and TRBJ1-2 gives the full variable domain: SAVISQKPSRDICQRGTSLTIQCQVDSQVTMMFWYRQQPGQSLTLIATANQGSEATYESGFVIDKFPISRPNLTFSTLTVSNMSPEDSSIYLCSGGKGETDGYTFGSGTRLTVV.

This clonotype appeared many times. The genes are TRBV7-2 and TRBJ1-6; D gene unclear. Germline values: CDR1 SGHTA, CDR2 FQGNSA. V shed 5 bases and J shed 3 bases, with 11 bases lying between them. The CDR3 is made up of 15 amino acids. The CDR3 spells CASSRVPGYNSPLHF. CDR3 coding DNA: TGTGCCAGCAGCCGTGTGCCAGGCTATAATTCACCCCTCCACTTT.

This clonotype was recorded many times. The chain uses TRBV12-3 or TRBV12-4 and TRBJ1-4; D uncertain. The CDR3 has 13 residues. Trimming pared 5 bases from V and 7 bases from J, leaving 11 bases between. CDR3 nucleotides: TGTGCCAGCAGTCTGAGGGTCGGTGAAAAACTGTTTTTT. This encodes CASSLRVGEKLFF.

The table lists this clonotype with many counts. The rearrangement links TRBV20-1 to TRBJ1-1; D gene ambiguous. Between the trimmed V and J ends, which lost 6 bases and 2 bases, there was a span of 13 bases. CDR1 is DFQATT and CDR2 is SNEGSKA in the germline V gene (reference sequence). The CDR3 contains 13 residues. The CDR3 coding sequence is TGCAGTGCAGGGCCGCAGGAAAACACTGAAGCTTTCTTT. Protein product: CSAGPQENTEAFF.